One sample yielded the 25 T cell receptor beta chains listed below, sequenced in a study of CD8 T cells in ankylosing spondylitis. MiXCR, run by TCRdb on the 5' RACE reads, gives a single entry per CDR3 protein. Here the sample spans about 150,000 distinct CDR3 sequences, under 45% being singletons. The sample consisted of synovial fluid, either unsorted or a sorted T cell fraction (not recorded which). The receptors come from a male donor with ankylosing spondylitis.

There are a few counts of this clonotype. The gene calls are TRBV20-1 and TRBJ2-5; D not certain. The germline gives CDR1 DFQATT, CDR2 SNEGSKA (reference sequence). This CDR3 region has 13 residues. Trimming stripped 2 bases from V and 1 base from J, with 8 bases between. This chain's CDR3 is CSARPWPQETQYF. In DNA, the CDR3 is TGCAGTGCTAGACCCTGGCCCCAAGAGACCCAGTACTTC.

The chain has TRBV6-2 or TRBV6-3 and TRBJ2-7; D unclear. The germline V gene encodes CDR1 MNHEY and CDR2 SVGEGT. Deletions cut 2 bases from V and 5 bases from J, with 7 bases between. The CDR3 is made up of 12 amino acids. The CDR3 loop reads CASSYIGHEQYF. The CDR3 DNA follows: TGTGCCAGCAGTTACATAGGACACGAGCAGTACTTC.

This clonotype has a handful of counts. The V gene is TRBV6-4, the J gene TRBJ2-3, with D perhaps assigned TRBD1 or TRBD2 (5 bases each). Deletions cut 5 bases from V and 5 bases from J, with 14 bases between. Germline V gene sequence: CDR1 MRHNA, CDR2 SNTAGT. CDR3 size: 14 residues. The CDR3 coding sequence is TGTGCCAGCAGTAAGCAGGGAGAGGGAGATACGCAGTATTTT. Its translation: CASSKQGEGDTQYF.

In its sample, this clonotype was seen a few times. This chain links TRBV20-1 with TRBJ1-2; 7 bases line up with TRBD1. The junction had 14 bases not matched to a gene; V was cut back by 6 bases and J by 1 base. The germline V gene has CDR1 DFQATT and CDR2 SNEGSKA (reference sequence). The CDR3 runs 16 residues. CDR3 sequence: CSAITSGQTSNYGYTF. The CDR3 nucleotides read TGCAGTGCCATAACTTCGGGACAGACCAGTAACTATGGCTACACCTTC.

This clonotype was seen a single time. The chain has TRBV28 and TRBJ2-5; D possibly uses TRBD1 or TRBD2 (5 bases each). The CDR3 is 14 residues long. Germline loops: CDR1 MDHEN, CDR2 SYDVKM. V dropped 2 bases and J dropped 1 base, with 8 bases sitting between them. CDR3 bases: TGTGCCAGCAGTTTAGTCGGGGCCCAAGAGACCCAGTACTTC. Translating it yields CASSLVGAQETQYF.

V usage is TRBV7-9 and J usage is TRBJ2-1; D not resolved. V was trimmed by 2 bases and J by 4 bases, leaving 9 bases between them. The CDR3 totals 14 residues. Germline values: CDR1 SEHNR, CDR2 FQNEAQ (reference sequence). The CDR3 here is CASSLPNKYNEQFF. CDR3 sequence (DNA): TGTGCCAGCAGCTTACCCAACAAGTACAATGAGCAGTTCTTC.

Here the CDR3 DNA reads TGTGCCAGCAGCCTGGCGGGAGTAGGGCTAGGGGAGACCCAGTACTTC. Its translation: CASSLAGVGLGETQYF. The chain recombines TRBV7-9 with TRBJ2-5, with TRBD2 identical over 7 bases. This CDR3 contains 16 residues. Unmatched junction bases numbered 14, after V lost 5 bases and J lost 5 bases. Germline V gene lookup returns CDR1 SEHNR and CDR2 FQNEAQ (reference sequence). The full variable domain, with the rest looked up from reference TRBV7-9 and TRBJ2-5, is DTGVSQNPRHKITKRGQNVTFRCDPISEHNRLYWYRQTLGQGPEFLTYFQNEAQLEKSRLLSDRFSAERPKGSFSTLEIQRTEQGDSAMYLCASSLAGVGLGETQYFGPGTRLLVL.

Of note for this clonotype: The CDR3 ends on some other residue instead of the conserved phenylalanine or tryptophan, so this is likely a read error. The limits of the CDR3 on the DNA are not certain, so only TCRdb's listed CDR3 is given. The rearrangement uses TRBV2 and TRBJ2-3; whether TRBD1, the table's D call, matches the DNA was not checked. The CDR3 has 8 amino acids, counting both end residues. Germline CDR1 and CDR2: SNHLY and FYNNEI. The chain's CDR3 is CASRAGTS.

On this clonotype itself: One end of the junction is discordant with germline, which a read error may explain. The V and J genes are TRBV29-1 and TRBJ1-4; D uncertain. The CDR3 is 14 amino acids. Germline CDR1 is SQVTM and CDR2 is ANQGSEA. In DNA form, the CDR3 reads TGCAGCGTTTGCGGCACATCAACTAATGAAAAACTGGTTTTT. As protein: CSVCGTSTNEKLVF.

This clonotype was detected a few times. The chain couples TRBV20-1 to TRBJ2-2; D might be TRBD2 (7 bases). Trimming shortened V by 6 bases and J by 4 bases, and 12 bases separated the two germline ends. This CDR3 is 13 amino acids long. CDR1 and CDR2 from the germline V gene are DFQATT and SNEGSKA (reference sequence). DNA for the CDR3: TGCAGTGCCGGGGAGGGGGTCACCGGGGAGCTGTTTTTT. This sequence encodes CSAGEGVTGELFF.

This chain links TRBV20-1 with TRBJ2-1; TRBD2 matches 12 bases. This CDR3 is 17 amino acids long. In germline, CDR1 is DFQATT, CDR2 SNEGSKA (reference sequence). V dropped 3 bases and J dropped 1; count of bases not matched to a gene: 7. DNA for the CDR3: TGCAGTGCTAGTGGAGGACTAGCGGGGAGGTCCTACAATGAGCAGTTCTTC. Its protein is CSASGGLAGRSYNEQFF.

The chain links TRBV15 to TRBJ1-5; a weak D match, TRBD1 (5 bases). V was clipped by 1 base and J by 4 bases, with 11 bases between them. Germline V gene data show CDR1 as LNHNV and CDR2 as YYDKDF (reference sequence). The CDR3 length is 15 residues. The CDR3 sequence is CATSRGGEGNQPQHF. The DNA of the CDR3 is TGTGCCACCAGCAGAGGGGGGGAGGGGAATCAGCCCCAGCATTTT.

This clonotype is labeled as medium-sized. The chain is built from TRBV20-1 and TRBJ2-2; tentative D call: TRBD2 (6 bases). This CDR3 has 16 amino acids. The V end was cut by 1 base, the J end by 3 bases, with 15 bases between. Germline V gene data show CDR1 as DFQATT and CDR2 as SNEGSKA (reference sequence). Here the CDR3 reads CSARVADRGDTGELFF. CDR3 in DNA: TGCAGTGCTAGAGTGGCGGACCGCGGGGACACCGGGGAGCTGTTTTTT.

This chain links TRBV21-1 with TRBJ2-6. TRBV21-1 is recorded as a pseudogene. This CDR3 has 14 residues. This CDR3 is CASLQGTGANVLTF. For the CDR3, the DNA is TGTGCCAGCCTCCAGGGGACTGGGGCCAACGTCCTGACTTTC.

Only a few counts were recorded for this clonotype. J is TRBJ2-7 and V is TRBV4-1; D gene unclear. Trimming shortened V by 0 bases and J by 3 bases, and 9 bases separated the two germline ends. The CDR3 spans 14 residues. Germline CDR1 MGHRA, CDR2 YSYEKL. CDR3 sequence: CASSQDLKGYEQYF. CDR3 DNA sequence: TGCGCCAGCAGCCAAGATCTGAAGGGCTACGAGCAGTACTTC.

The rearrangement uses TRBV3-1 and TRBJ2-2, with D possibly matching TRBD1 (6 bases). This CDR3 region has 16 residues. The germline V gene encodes CDR1 LGHDT and CDR2 YNNKEL (reference sequence). V was cut by 0 bases and J by 4 bases, with 12 bases left in between. The CDR3 DNA reads TGTGCCAGCAGCCAAGATTTCAGGGGCGGCACCGGGGAGCTGTTTTTT. As protein: CASSQDFRGGTGELFF. Drawing the rest from reference TRBV3-1 and TRBJ2-2, the complete variable domain is DTAVSQTPKYLVTQMGNDKSIKCEQNLGHDTMYWYKQDSKKFLKIMFSYNNKELIINETVPNRFSPKSPDKAHLNLHINSLELGDSAVYFCASSQDFRGGTGELFFGEGSRLTVL.

The chain is built from TRBV7-9 and TRBJ2-5; 9 bases are shared with TRBD2. Trimming took 4 bases from V and 5 from J; bases not matched to a gene: 8. Germline-derived CDR1 and CDR2 are SEHNR and FQNEAQ (reference sequence). The CDR3 runs to 15 residues. The CDR3: CASSSSGGPSETQYF. CDR3 coding DNA: TGTGCCAGCAGCTCCAGCGGGGGGCCGAGTGAGACCCAGTACTTC.

This clonotype has a handful of counts. V gene TRBV20-1 combines with J gene TRBJ2-7, with 7 bases that match TRBD1. The CDR3 totals 14 residues. Germline CDR1 reads DFQATT; CDR2 reads SNEGSKA (reference sequence). V dropped 0 bases and J dropped 6; count of bases not matched to a gene: 8. The CDR3 coding sequence is TGCAGTGCTAGAGATCTTAAGGGGGCGAGCGAGCAGTACTTC. Translated: CSARDLKGASEQYF.

This clonotype was seen once. The chain joins TRBV12-3 or TRBV12-4 to TRBJ2-7; D may be TRBD2 (5 bases). Deletions cut 3 bases from V and 2 bases from J, with 17 bases between. The CDR3 length is 16 residues. CDR3 in DNA: TGTGCCAGCAGTTTGTCACTAGGTGTGTTGGCCTACGAGCAGTACTTC. Residues: CASSLSLGVLAYEQYF.

This clonotype has more than one count but fewer than ten. The chain couples TRBV28 to TRBJ1-1; D is undetermined. This CDR3 has 15 amino acids. CDR1 and CDR2 (germline): MDHEN, SYDVKM. Trimming cost V 6 bases and J 1 base, with 15 bases left between them. CDR3 amino acids: CASRSPATTNTEAFF. The DNA for the CDR3 is TGTGCCAGCAGGAGCCCAGCTACCACGAACACTGAAGCTTTCTTT.

The gene calls are TRBV12-3 or TRBV12-4 and TRBJ1-4; D is possibly TRBD1 (5 bases). CDR3 length equals 14 residues. The V and J ends lost 5 bases and 7 bases respectively, with 14 bases between them. The CDR3 DNA is TGTGCCAGCAGTGTTGCCGGGACGGTTGAAAAACTGTTTTTT. It codes for CASSVAGTVEKLFF.

The rearrangement uses TRBV2 and TRBJ2-7; 11 positions agree with TRBD2. J was trimmed by 2 bases and V by 4 bases; bases with no gene match: 7. The CDR3 runs 16 residues. Germline assignment: CDR1 SNHLY and CDR2 FYNNEI. CDR3 protein: CASSAPSGGPPYEQYF. CDR3 sequence (DNA): TGTGCCAGCAGTGCTCCTAGCGGGGGGCCCCCCTACGAGCAGTACTTC.

The V gene is TRBV4-2, the J gene TRBJ2-6, with 7 bases lining up with TRBD1. Looked up from germline, CDR1 is LGHNA and CDR2 is YNFKEQ. Trimming took 4 bases from V and 0 from J; bases not matched to a gene: 6. The CDR3 contains 17 residues. The CDR3 DNA reads TGTGCCAGCAGCCCCCAGGGGGTTAGCTCTGGGGCCAACGTCCTGACTTTC. Residues: CASSPQGVSSGANVLTF.

The chain links TRBV4-1 to TRBJ2-2; D gene unclear. Trimming took 4 bases from V and 0 from J, leaving 9 bases between them. This CDR3 has 15 amino acids. Germline V gene sequence: CDR1 MGHRA, CDR2 YSYEKL. In DNA form, the CDR3 reads TGCGCCAGCAGCCCGGCGTACCCGAACACCGGGGAGCTGTTTTTT. Translating it yields CASSPAYPNTGELFF.

The chain employs TRBV24-1 and TRBJ2-7; 9 positions match TRBD1. This CDR3 region has 17 residues. Losses at the gene ends were 4 bases for V and 5 bases for J; bases not matched to a gene: 14. Per the germline V gene, CDR1 is KGHDR and CDR2 is SFDVKD. The CDR3 bases are TGTGCCACCAGTGAGACGGGAAACGGACAGGGGCCCAACGAGCAGTACTTC. Translating it yields CATSETGNGQGPNEQYF.